These 18 T cell receptor beta chains originate from one sample sequenced in a study of T-cell reconstitution after alpha-beta-depleted transplantation in children. Study-level points and caveats: T-cell counts and diversity at one year post-transplant came mainly from newly produced T cells.

Preparation of the TCRbeta library was carried out with unique molecular identifiers. MiXCR was run by TCRdb on the PCR reads, yielding one entry per CDR3 protein. The sample has approximately 300,000 distinct CDR3 sequences, 7.5% to 9% seen once. Which antigens these TCRs recognize remains unknown. The sample in question was peripheral blood, obtained 360 days after TCRalphabeta/CD19-depleted stem cell transplant. These receptors all stem from a female patient under 10 years old who had a stem cell transplant for Fanconi anemia, so the T cells may come from the graft donor.

This clonotype was seen ten or more times. The J gene is TRBJ2-3, the V gene TRBV28; 10 bases are a match to TRBD1. Trimming took 0 bases from V and 5 from J; bases not matched to a gene: 2. CDR3 size: 15 residues. In germline, CDR1 is MDHEN, CDR2 SYDVKM. The CDR3 DNA reads TGTGCCAGCAGTTTATGGGACAGGGGGAAAGATACGCAGTATTTT. This codes for CASSLWDRGKDTQYF.

This clonotype was found many times. The chain uses TRBV12-3 or TRBV12-4 and TRBJ1-1; no firm D call. The CDR3 contains 15 residues. V was clipped by 5 bases and J by 3 bases, with 16 bases between them. The CDR3 nucleotides are TGTGCCAGCAGTCTTCGGCTCGCTAGGGACACTGAAGCTTTCTTT. Translated, it gives CASSLRLARDTEAFF.

This clonotype has ten or more counts. The chain joins TRBV6-5 to TRBJ1-1; 7 nucleotides agree with TRBD1. The V gene end was trimmed by 2 bases and the J gene end by 10 bases; junction bases not matched to a gene: 4. The germline gives CDR1 MNHEY, CDR2 SVGAGI. The CDR3 runs to 12 residues. The CDR3: CASSYRTGGAFF. Here the CDR3 DNA reads TGTGCCAGCAGTTACCGGACAGGCGGAGCTTTCTTT.

At least ten counts were recorded for this clonotype. Here the CDR3 reads CASSQPDRFTDTQYF. CDR3 DNA: TGTGCCAGCAGCCAACCCGACAGGTTCACAGATACGCAGTATTTT. The chain uses TRBV7-9 and TRBJ2-3, with TRBD1 as a possible D gene (6 bases). V gave up 5 bases and J gave up 2 bases, with 14 bases separating them. The CDR3 runs to 15 residues. Germline-derived CDR1 and CDR2 are SEHNR and FQNEAQ (reference sequence).

This clonotype was seen a few times. The chain employs TRBV5-4 and TRBJ2-5, with 7 bases identical to TRBD1. The V gene's germline CDR1 is SGHNT and CDR2 YYREEE (reference sequence). CDR3 length equals 15 residues. Germline trimming cut 3 bases from V and 5 bases from J; bases unmatched to any gene: 10. CDR3 protein: CASSWGRTGFETQYF. The CDR3 nucleotides are TGTGCCAGCAGCTGGGGGCGGACAGGTTTTGAGACCCAGTACTTC. Based on the CDR3 plus reference TRBV5-4 and TRBJ2-5, the full variable domain is ETGVTQSPTHLIKTRGQQVTLRCSSQSGHNTVSWYQQALGQGPQFIFQYYREEENGRGNFPPRFSGLQFPNYSSELNVNALELDDSALYLCASSWGRTGFETQYFGPGTRLLVL.

The chain is built from TRBV7-9 and TRBJ1-1, with D tentatively TRBD1 (6 bases). Germline V gene sequence: CDR1 SEHNR, CDR2 FQNEAQ (reference sequence). The CDR3 runs to 14 residues. The ends were cut back, 3 bases at V and 3 bases at J, with 11 bases in the middle. The CDR3 region is CASSLGGPYTEAFF. CDR3 bases: TGTGCCAGCAGCTTGGGGGGCCCCTACACTGAAGCTTTCTTT.

This clonotype occurred many times. The genes are TRBV20-1 and TRBJ1-1; possibly TRBD1 for D (5 bases). V shed 4 bases and J shed 3 bases, with 9 bases lying between them. Looked up from germline, CDR1 is DFQATT and CDR2 is SNEGSKA (reference sequence). This CDR3 has 12 residues. Here the CDR3 reads CSAKSGDTEAFF. As DNA, the CDR3 is TGCAGTGCTAAGTCGGGGGACACTGAAGCTTTCTTT.

The chain joins TRBV5-1 to TRBJ2-7; D tentatively reads TRBD1 or TRBD2 (6 bases each). Trimming removed 2 bases at V and 5 bases at J, with 11 bases between. The CDR3 contains 13 residues. Germline CDR1 reads SGHRS; CDR2 reads YFSETQ. CDR3 nucleotide sequence: TGCGCCAGCAGCTTTGGGGGGCCCAACGAGCAGTACTTC. This encodes CASSFGGPNEQYF.

The chain has TRBV15 and TRBJ2-2, with no clear D. The CDR3 length is 16 residues. The V gene lost 1 base and the J gene lost 1 base, with 10 bases spanning the gap. From germline, CDR1 is LNHNV and CDR2 YYDKDF (reference sequence). Here the CDR3 DNA reads TGTGCCACCAGCAGAGTCCCGTGGGGGAACACCGGGGAGCTGTTTTTT. Translated, it gives CATSRVPWGNTGELFF.

Ten or more counts support this clonotype. V and J are TRBV6-5 and TRBJ1-1; D is unclear. Trimming removed 0 bases at V and 5 bases at J, with 7 bases between. Germline V lookup: CDR1 MNHEY, CDR2 SVGAGI. This CDR3 is 13 amino acids long. CDR3 in DNA: TGTGCCAGCAGTTACTCAGTTATGACTGAAGCTTTCTTT. Residues: CASSYSVMTEAFF.

This clonotype was seen ten or more times. The rearrangement links TRBV20-1 to TRBJ1-1; no clear D. CDR3 length equals 12 residues. V gave up 3 bases and J gave up 1 base, with 6 bases separating them. Germline CDR1 reads DFQATT; CDR2 reads SNEGSKA (reference sequence). CDR3 protein: CSASSRNTEAFF. CDR3 sequence (DNA): TGCAGTGCTAGTAGTAGGAACACTGAAGCTTTCTTT.

The genes are TRBV6-1 and TRBJ1-3, with unresolved D. Germline V gene data show CDR1 as MNHNS and CDR2 as SASEGT. The germline V and J ends were trimmed by 6 bases and 0 bases, with 12 bases remaining between them. The CDR3 totals 15 residues. The CDR3 nucleotides read TGTGCCAGCAGCTCTTGGACTGACTCTGGAAACACCATATATTTT. Protein sequence: CASSSWTDSGNTIYF.

As for this clonotype: This may be a read error, as it is one base from a much larger clone. V usage is TRBV3-1 and J usage is TRBJ1-5, with no clear D. The germline gives CDR1 LGHDT, CDR2 YNNKEL (reference sequence). Trimming stripped 0 bases from V and 4 bases from J, with 10 bases between. The CDR3 totals 15 residues. CDR3 sequence reads: CASSQEVGLNQPQHF. Here the CDR3 DNA reads TGTGCCAGCAGCCAAGAGGTCGGATTGAATCAGCCCCAGCATTTT.

This clonotype was seen a handful of times. V usage is TRBV20-1 and J usage is TRBJ2-1, with TRBD2 matching 12 bases. The CDR3 is 15 residues long. V lost 5 bases and J lost 8; bases outside the gene matches: 10. Germline V gene lookup returns CDR1 DFQATT and CDR2 SNEGSKA (reference sequence). CDR3 sequence reads: CSARPLAGGPDEQFF. CDR3 in DNA: TGCAGTGCTCGACCTCTAGCGGGGGGGCCGGATGAGCAGTTCTTC.

Ten or more counts support this clonotype. The genes are TRBV6-5 and TRBJ1-6; TRBD1 matches at 9 bases. Per the germline V gene, CDR1 is MNHEY and CDR2 is SVGAGI. V trimming: 2 bases; J trimming: 8 bases; junction bases outside the gene matches: 1. This CDR3 is built from 14 residues. This CDR3 is CASSYNRGHSPLHF. The CDR3 nucleotides are TGTGCCAGCAGTTACAACAGGGGGCATTCACCCCTCCACTTT.

This clonotype was counted between two and nine times. The genes are TRBV2 and TRBJ1-1; D unresolved. Germline assignment: CDR1 SNHLY and CDR2 FYNNEI. The CDR3 contains 13 residues. V lost 7 bases to trimming and J lost 1 base, with 10 bases between them. The CDR3 here is CASNRWRNTEAFF. CDR3 nucleotide sequence: TGTGCCAGCAACCGATGGCGGAACACTGAAGCTTTCTTT.

V gene TRBV6-1 combines with J gene TRBJ2-2; D unclear. Trimming stripped 0 bases from V and 6 bases from J, with 8 bases between. This CDR3 is 14 amino acids long. Germline V gene sequence: CDR1 MNHNS, CDR2 SASEGT. CDR3 protein: CASSEAIWAGELFF. For the CDR3, the DNA is TGTGCCAGCAGTGAAGCGATTTGGGCCGGGGAGCTGTTTTTT.

This clonotype was counted at least ten times. The chain couples TRBV25-1 to TRBJ2-7; 7 nucleotides align to TRBD1. Looked up from germline, CDR1 is MGHDK and CDR2 is SYGVNS. The CDR3 covers 13 residues. V trimming: 4 bases; J trimming: 5 bases; junction bases outside the gene matches: 5. The CDR3 is CASSARQGNEQYF. Here the CDR3 DNA reads TGTGCCAGCAGTGCTCGACAGGGTAACGAGCAGTACTTC.